The source of this TCR beta chain is a study of glioma-infiltrating T cells. Amplification of TCR alpha and beta CDR3 regions from RNA used iRepertoire nested multiplex PCR. For one-step reverse transcription and amplification, about 90-400 ng of tissue mRNA or PBMC total RNA was used. TCRdb re-derived calls from the multiplex PCR reads in MiXCR, one entry per CDR3 protein. The table has 150,000 to 200,000 distinct CDR3 sequences, about 47% seen once. A remark on this clonotype: No antigen is known for it. The junction differs from germline at one of its ends, possibly a read error.

Study-wide results and limits: Only very few CDR3 sequences appeared in both tissue and blood. Tissue-blood divergence was below expectation in non-neoplastic patients, above in gliomas.

Germline CDR1 reads MDHEN; CDR2 reads SYDVKM. The CDR3 is 10 residues long. The chain uses TRBV28 and TRBJ1-2, with D unclear. The receptor was derived from a human donor with low-grade glioma or glioblastoma, undergoing nonglioma brain surgery, or in good health (not recorded which). The sequencing input was glioma tissue, nonneoplastic brain tissue, or PBMCs (not recorded which). In DNA form, the CDR3 reads TGTCCCAGCAGCGGATATGGCTACACCTTC. Translated: CPSSGYGYTF.